The text below deals with one T cell receptor beta chain. Its target antigen remains unknown. No much larger clonotype is one base removed from it; base qualities were not supplied. The method behind the library was the immunoSEQ multiplex PCR assay. The multiplex PCR relied on a mix of 60 forward primers for TCR Vbeta segments and 13 reverse primers for TCR Jbeta segments. A multiplex PCR assay on genomic DNA amplified the CDR3 region of rearranged TCR beta genes. Amplified TCR beta libraries were sequenced as 87-base-pair reads on the Illumina HiSeq System. Per the authors' processing: In a later analysis, about 80 million unique TCR beta chains were counted across the 650 to 750 repertoires, and around 10 million of these chains were shared by at least two donors. Raw reads were error-corrected and collapsed into unique sequences by a nearest-neighbor algorithm in which closely related sequences were merged to remove PCR and sequencing errors. CDR3 sequences were aligned to IMGT reference sequences to assign V, D and J gene segments. For a sequence to be retained, a match of at least six nucleotides to both a V gene segment and a J gene segment was required. Rearrangements were called productive when the CDR3 lacked stop codons and stayed in frame with V and J; all others were non-productive. CDR3 was defined according to IMGT convention as the region running from the second conserved V-encoded cysteine to the conserved J-encoded phenylalanine. In an earlier analysis of around 640 of the donors, sequences lacking an unambiguous match to a single V gene segment were excluded. In an earlier analysis of 450 to 750 of the donors, a V segment was called functional when productive rearrangements were above 56.7%, and segregating when the standard deviation between donors exceeded 5%. To diagnose cytomegalovirus status from the catalog of TCR beta chain sequences, a statistical classification framework was built. In a later analysis, V and J genes were assigned by comparing TCR nucleotide sequences against IMGT/GENE-DB human TR gene sequences. A later analysis assigned CDR3 sequences and most-parsimonious VDJ recombination scenarios with the TCRdist pipeline. In a later analysis, each TCR beta chain was defined by its CDR3 amino acid sequence together with its V-gene family, and reads lacking a unique V-gene family were excluded. As a way to deal with suspected cross-contamination and a sequencing artifact, a later analysis dropped 450 to 600 nucleotide sequences that were highly shared and had low generation probability. For each public chain, a later analysis derived a clonal expansion index from normalized ranks of inferred template counts within each repertoire. In a later analysis, generation probabilities were computed using a VDJ recombination model fitted to out-of-frame rearrangements, and the results were checked against IGoR. In a later analysis, TCR-TCR, TCR-HLA and TCR-CMV co-occurrence was scored with hypergeometric tests, and a repertoire-size bias correction was applied to TCR pairs. In a later analysis, false discovery rates were estimated by permuting HLA or CMV assignments 20 times. In a later analysis, co-occurring TCRs were grouped using DBSCAN, and TCRdist sequence similarity was added for clustering within HLA-allele-positive subsets. For co-occurrence clustering, repertoires with fewer than 30,000 or more than 120,000 public chains were excluded, along with five or six repertoires with anomalous nucleotide sharing. What TCRdb holds here is the immuneACCESS table cut down to in-frame rearrangements. Part of the clones is not present; checked against another copy, under half of the missing clones reflect an unresolved V gene, and the others are unexplained. For V, J and clone size, that table is used; D and trimming come from the DNA. The sample profile shows roughly 200,000 clones; about 89% of them were found once. The top ten hold 0.95% to 1.1% of the sample.

The source of the sample is a study of cytomegalovirus exposure and HLA in healthy donors (dated by TCRdb to 2017 to 2019). For the wider study: An earlier analysis of some 600 of the donors reported 276 Gb of sequence data and 100 million to 120 million unique TCR beta sequences obtained from approximately 180 million T cells. Approximately 300 gigabases of sequencing data and 80 million or so unique TCR sequences were included in an early release covering 550 to 800 HLA-typed donors. The genetic ancestry cluster associated with self-reported Caucasian donors included about 84% of the 350 to 500 genotyped donors. The study aimed to test whether signatures of past pathogen exposure could be identified by cataloging public T cell receptors. Using immunosequencing, the study profiled T cell repertoires from around 670 subjects and related those repertoires to cytomegalovirus serostatus. In addition to the first cohort of 666 subjects, a separate validation cohort of over 90 different subjects was used. To predict cytomegalovirus infection status, the study combined high-throughput TCR immunosequencing, statistical association of individual TCRs with disease status, and machine learning. To study patterns of TCR occurrence, a later analysis re-analyzed previously published TCR beta repertoires from around 700 donors and added high-resolution HLA genotyping. Rather than using new phenotypic data, the later analysis identified candidate immune exposures from TCR beta sequences and from how often those sequences occurred across donors. An earlier analysis of 587 of the donors applied high-throughput TCR beta sequencing to assess whether each TCR beta V gene segment acted as functional or pseudogenic. Alongside the repertoire data, information on donor age, sex, ethnicity and CMV serostatus was compiled. A later genetic analysis used genome-wide SNP genotypes for about 55% of the 666 donors, treating that subset as a discovery cohort. Every discovery cohort repertoire had been produced on one sequencing platform. Both class I and class II loci were covered by HLA typing, at four-digit resolution. Typing coverage differed by locus: A, B, C, DRB1 and DQB1 were typed in roughly 629-640 donors, DQA1 in about 510, DPA1 in 600 to 610, and DPB1 in around 490. Roughly 5 DR-DQ haplotypes were treated as single units for association and clustering because of strong linkage in the cohort. Among some 410 genotyped donors of the cohort, an average of roughly 230,000 unique TCR beta nucleotide sequences was sequenced per donor, of which 15% to 20% were non-productive. Here is what the overall study found, with its caveats: A further reported finding was that TCR beta sequences accurately predicted the HLA-A and HLA-B alleles for most subjects in the first cohort. In an earlier analysis of about 550 of the donors, most TCR beta V segments were observed in productive rearrangements about 87% or about 30% of the time, broadly matching IMGT annotations. Only TCR beta chains were sequenced in this cohort, and the absence of alpha or paired-chain data limited detectable features. In a later analysis, the rate of TCR association differed among HLA loci, with DRB1 alleles having the most associated TCRs and HLA-C alleles having the fewest. Compared with the roughly 700-donor mean, donors in an Asian-associated ancestry cluster had fewer N-insertions in productive TCRs, according to a later genetic analysis. While some public TCRs were present in many individuals, most TCR sequences turned up only very rarely across donors. Specific HLA alleles were associated with over 15,000 TCR beta sequences at a false discovery rate of 0.05 in a later analysis. HLA typing was unavailable for some donors at each locus, so association tests used only the typed subset. According to a later analysis, most CMV-associated TCR beta chains appeared to be HLA-restricted, and the HLA associations seemed to be driven largely by CMV exposure. Because counts were too low, 15 or so rarely observed V segments, including chromosome 9 orphons, were excluded from the earlier analysis of under 650 of the donors. For the cohort, immune exposure information was limited to CMV serostatus. Three of the identified cytomegalovirus-associated TCR beta chains were confirmed in vitro to be specific for cytomegalovirus antigens. Compared with equally common non-associated chains, HLA-associated TCR beta chains in a later analysis were more clonally expanded and had lower generation probabilities. The classifier was reported to diagnose cytomegalovirus status with high specificity and sensitivity in both the original cohort and the validation cohort. The presence/absence analyses assumed that sequencing depth was roughly uniform across donors, and that assumption may not be true. In a later genetic analysis, a missense DCLRE1C variant was associated with V-gene and J-gene trimming of TCR beta chains, and the association was replicated in an independent cohort. Assigning TCR associations to individual alleles was difficult when HLA alleles, especially DR and DQ, strongly co-occurred. Several of the top co-occurrence clusters appeared to be linked to parvovirus B19, influenza, CMV and Epstein-Barr virus, according to a later analysis. A total of roughly 160 TCR beta chains were listed by the study as associated with cytomegalovirus. A group of highly shared sequence variants was considered likely to be a technical artifact of the sequencing pipeline. It was suggested by the authors that the approach could potentially be generalized to other disease states and immunological phenotypes. Correlated functional status among segregating V segments might be attributable to linkage disequilibrium, but an unknown experimental factor could not be ruled out.

The cohort consisted of 650 to 850 healthy bone marrow donors. Cohort members were all nominally healthy when sampled, although unrecorded immune exposures were likely present. The donor tested CMV seronegative, placing the donor among the 350 to 400 seronegative members of the cohort. Every donor gave a peripheral blood sample, and the peripheral blood mononuclear cells from that sample were used for TCR beta sequencing. Genomic DNA extraction from the blood cell samples was performed with the Qiagen DNeasy Blood Extraction Kit. The sequenced material came from PBMCs. The TCR comes from a woman younger than 30 in good health and CMV-seronegative.

The CDR3 amino acid sequence is: CASSVVDGGTITDTQYF. The DNA sequence is TGTGCCAGCAGCGTAGTGGACGGGGGGACGATCACAGATACGCAGTATTTT. The receptor chain draws on TRBV9 and TRBJ2-3; the central 7 bases match TRBD2. The germline V end is reduced by 0 bases and the J end by 2 bases; junction bases left unmatched: 9. The CDR3 sequence holds 17 residues, the cysteine and phenylalanine included. Only the CDR3 DNA is retained, 51 bases long and in frame from the first base. CDR1 and CDR2 (SGDLS, YYNGEE) derive from the germline V gene.